The following is a T cell receptor beta chain sequence with its context. What it binds is unknown. The assay was immunoSEQ multiplex PCR, and TCRdb's table has in-frame clones only and misses some. This repertoire shows around 1.9 million clones, more than 85% found once; its top ten account for roughly 1.8%. Naivety among CD8 cells was defined by CD45RO negativity and positive CCR7 selection, thereby excluding terminally differentiated effector memory CD45RA+ cells. V was clipped by 4 bases and J by 4 bases, with 19 bases between them. From germline, CDR1 is MDHEN and CDR2 SYDVKM. This CDR3 comprises 16 residues. These data belong to a study of shared clonotypes between healthy human individuals. General study points: Rarefaction curves obtained for sorted subsets showed sequencing incomplete despite large depth.

The rearrangement uses TRBV28 and TRBJ1-2; D uncertain. This receptor was obtained from a man younger than 30 in good health. Some clones in this sample may be carry-over from other donors' samples. Sequenced input: naive CD8+ T cells from PBMCs. CDR3 sequence: CASSSIPYEGPYGYTF. The CDR3 DNA is TGTGCCAGCAGTTCCATACCCTATGAGGGCCCCTATGGCTACACCTTC.